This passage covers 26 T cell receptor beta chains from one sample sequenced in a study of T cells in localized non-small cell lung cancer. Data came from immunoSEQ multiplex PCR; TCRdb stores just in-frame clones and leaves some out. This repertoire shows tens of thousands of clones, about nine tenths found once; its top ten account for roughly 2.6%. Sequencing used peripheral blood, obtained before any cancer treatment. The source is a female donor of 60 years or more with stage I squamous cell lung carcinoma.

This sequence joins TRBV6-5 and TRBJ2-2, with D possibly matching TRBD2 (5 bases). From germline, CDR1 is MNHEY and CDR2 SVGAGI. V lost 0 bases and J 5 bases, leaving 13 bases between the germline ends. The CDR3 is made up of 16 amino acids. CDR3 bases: TGTGCCAGCAGTTACTCAACACGGGGTGGGACCGGGGAGCTGTTTTTT. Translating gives CASSYSTRGGTGELFF.

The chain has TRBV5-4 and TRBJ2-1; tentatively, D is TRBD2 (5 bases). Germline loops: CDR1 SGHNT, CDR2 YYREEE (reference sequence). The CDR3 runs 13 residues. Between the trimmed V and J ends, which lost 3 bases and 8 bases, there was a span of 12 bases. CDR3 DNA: TGTGCCAGCAGCTCACTAGAGTTGGATGAGCAGTTCTTC. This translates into CASSSLELDEQFF.

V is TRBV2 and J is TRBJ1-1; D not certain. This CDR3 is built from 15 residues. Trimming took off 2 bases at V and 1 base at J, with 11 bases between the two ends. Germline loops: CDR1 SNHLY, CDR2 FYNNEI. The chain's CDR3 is CASSESSWGNTEAFF. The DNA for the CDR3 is TGTGCCAGCAGTGAATCTTCGTGGGGGAACACTGAAGCTTTCTTT.

The chain's CDR3 is CASSKAAGEQGNEQFF. CDR3 DNA sequence: TGTGCCAGCAGCAAAGCAGCGGGAGAGCAGGGCAATGAGCAGTTCTTC. This chain connects TRBV21-1 to TRBJ2-1; TRBD2, the D gene given by the table, was not confirmed from the DNA. TRBV21-1 is termed a pseudogene. There are 16 residues in the CDR3.

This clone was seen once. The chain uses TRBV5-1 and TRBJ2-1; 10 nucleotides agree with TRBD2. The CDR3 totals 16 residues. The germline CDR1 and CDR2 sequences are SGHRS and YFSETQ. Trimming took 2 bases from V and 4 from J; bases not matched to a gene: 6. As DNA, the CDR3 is TGCGCCAGCAGCTTACAACCAGCGGGAGGGTACAATGAGCAGTTCTTC. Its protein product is CASSLQPAGGYNEQFF.

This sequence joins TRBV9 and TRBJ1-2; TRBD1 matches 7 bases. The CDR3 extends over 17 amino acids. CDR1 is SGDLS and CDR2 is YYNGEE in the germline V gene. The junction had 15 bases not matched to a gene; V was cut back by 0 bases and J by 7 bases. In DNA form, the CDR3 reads TGTGCCAGCAGCGTAGGCGACAGGGCAAGGGGAAGTAGTGGCTACACCTTC. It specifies CASSVGDRARGSSGYTF.

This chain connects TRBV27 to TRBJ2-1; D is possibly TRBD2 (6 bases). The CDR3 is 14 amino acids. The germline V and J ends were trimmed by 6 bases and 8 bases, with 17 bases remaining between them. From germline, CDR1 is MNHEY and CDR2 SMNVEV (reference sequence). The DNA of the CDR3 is TGTGCCAGCAGGGTCCGGGGGAAGACGTATGAGCAGTTCTTC. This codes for CASRVRGKTYEQFF.

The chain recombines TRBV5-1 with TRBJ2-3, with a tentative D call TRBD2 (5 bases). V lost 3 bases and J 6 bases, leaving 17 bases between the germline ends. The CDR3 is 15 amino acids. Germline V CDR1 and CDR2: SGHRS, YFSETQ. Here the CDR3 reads CASSSPERRSDTQYF. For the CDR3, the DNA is TGCGCCAGCAGCTCCCCGGAGCGGCGGTCTGATACGCAGTATTTT.

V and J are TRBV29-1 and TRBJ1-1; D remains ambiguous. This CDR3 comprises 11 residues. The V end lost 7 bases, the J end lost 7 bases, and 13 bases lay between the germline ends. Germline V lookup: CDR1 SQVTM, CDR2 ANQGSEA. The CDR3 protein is CSAVRTSEAFF. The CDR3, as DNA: TGCAGCGCCGTACGAACAAGTGAAGCTTTCTTT.

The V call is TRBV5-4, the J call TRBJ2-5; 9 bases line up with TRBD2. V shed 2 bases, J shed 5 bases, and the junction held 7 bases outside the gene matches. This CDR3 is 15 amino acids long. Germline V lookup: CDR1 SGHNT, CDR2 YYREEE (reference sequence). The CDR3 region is CASSFRSGRTETQYF. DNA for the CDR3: TGTGCCAGCAGCTTTCGGAGCGGGAGGACTGAGACCCAGTACTTC.

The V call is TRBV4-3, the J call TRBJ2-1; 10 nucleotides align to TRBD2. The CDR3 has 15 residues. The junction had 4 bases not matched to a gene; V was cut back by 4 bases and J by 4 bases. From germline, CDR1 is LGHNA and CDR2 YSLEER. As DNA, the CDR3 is TGCGCCAGCAGCCTAGGGACTAGCGATTACAATGAGCAGTTCTTC. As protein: CASSLGTSDYNEQFF.

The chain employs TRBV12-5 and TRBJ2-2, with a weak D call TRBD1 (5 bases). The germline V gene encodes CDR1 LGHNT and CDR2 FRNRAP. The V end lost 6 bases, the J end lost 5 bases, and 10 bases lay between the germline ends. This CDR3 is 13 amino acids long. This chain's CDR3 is CASGRSGTGELFF. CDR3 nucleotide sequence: TGTGCTAGTGGCCGCTCAGGGACCGGGGAGCTGTTTTTT. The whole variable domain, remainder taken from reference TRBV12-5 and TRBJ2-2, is DARVTQTPRHKVTEMGQEVTMRCQPILGHNTVFWYRQTMMQGLELLAYFRNRAPLDDSGMPKDRFSAEMPDATLATLKIQPSEPRDSAVYFCASGRSGTGELFFGEGSRLTVL.

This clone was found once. The CDR3 sequence: CATSRGDPSGLNEQFF. In DNA form, the CDR3 reads TGTGCCACCAGCAGGGGGGACCCTAGCGGCCTCAATGAGCAGTTCTTC. This chain connects TRBV15 to TRBJ2-1; 7 nucleotides agree with TRBD2. CDR1 is LNHNV and CDR2 is YYDKDF in the germline V gene (reference sequence). Losses at the gene ends were 3 bases for V and 6 bases for J; bases not matched to a gene: 11. The CDR3 has 16 residues.

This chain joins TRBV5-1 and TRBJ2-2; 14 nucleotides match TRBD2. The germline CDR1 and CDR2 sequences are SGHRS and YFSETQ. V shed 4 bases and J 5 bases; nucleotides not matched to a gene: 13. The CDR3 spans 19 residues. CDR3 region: CASSPRPTSGRAWTGELFF. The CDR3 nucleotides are TGCGCCAGCAGCCCCCGGCCGACTAGCGGGAGGGCCTGGACCGGGGAGCTGTTTTTT.

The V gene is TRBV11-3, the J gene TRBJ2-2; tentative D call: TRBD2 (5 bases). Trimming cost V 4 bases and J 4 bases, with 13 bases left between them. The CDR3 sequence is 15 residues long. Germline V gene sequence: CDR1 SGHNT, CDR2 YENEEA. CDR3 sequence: CASSSYIGVTGELFF. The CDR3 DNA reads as TGTGCCAGCAGCTCGTATATCGGGGTCACCGGGGAGCTGTTTTTT.

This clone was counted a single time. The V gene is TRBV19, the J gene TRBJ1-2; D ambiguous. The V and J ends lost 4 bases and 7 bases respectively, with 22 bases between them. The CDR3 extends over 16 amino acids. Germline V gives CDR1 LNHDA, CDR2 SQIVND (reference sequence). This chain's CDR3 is CASSKVSRSPPSGYTF. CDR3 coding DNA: TGTGCCAGTAGTAAGGTGTCCCGGTCTCCCCCGTCTGGCTACACCTTC.

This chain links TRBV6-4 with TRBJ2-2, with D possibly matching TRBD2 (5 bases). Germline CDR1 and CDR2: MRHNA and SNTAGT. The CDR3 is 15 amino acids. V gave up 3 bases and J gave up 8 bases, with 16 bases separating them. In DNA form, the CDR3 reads TGTGCCAGCAGTGAGAGGGCCTACTCCCTGGGGGAGCTGTTTTTT. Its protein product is CASSERAYSLGELFF.

The CDR3 reads CATSEQGGNYGYTF. The CDR3 nucleotides are TGCGCCACGTCAGAACAGGGAGGTAACTATGGCTACACCTTC. The chain has TRBV5-1 and TRBJ1-2, with D maybe TRBD1 (6 bases). CDR1 SGHRS and CDR2 YFSETQ come from the germline V gene. This CDR3 contains 14 residues. V dropped 9 bases and J dropped 1 base, with 16 bases sitting between them.

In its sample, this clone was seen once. The CDR3 DNA reads as TGTGCCAGCAGCTTAAGGCAGGGGGGGAAACTGTTTTTT. Translated: CASSLRQGGKLFF. The chain couples TRBV7-3 to TRBJ1-4, with 7 bases matching TRBD1. CDR1 is SGHTA and CDR2 is FQGTGA in the germline V gene. The CDR3 sequence is 13 residues long. Trimming removed 1 base from V and 11 bases from J; junction bases left unmatched: 4.

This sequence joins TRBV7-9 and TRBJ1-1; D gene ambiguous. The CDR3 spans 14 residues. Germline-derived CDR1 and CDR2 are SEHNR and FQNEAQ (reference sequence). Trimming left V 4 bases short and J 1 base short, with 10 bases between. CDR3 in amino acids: CASSSVYGNTEAFF. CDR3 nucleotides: TGTGCCAGCAGCTCGGTTTACGGGAACACTGAAGCTTTCTTT.

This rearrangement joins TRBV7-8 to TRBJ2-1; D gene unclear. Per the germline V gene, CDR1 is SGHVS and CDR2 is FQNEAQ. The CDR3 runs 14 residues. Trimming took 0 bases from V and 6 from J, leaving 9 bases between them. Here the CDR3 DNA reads TGTGCCAGCAGCTTAGCCGGTTCAGTCAATGAGCAGTTCTTC. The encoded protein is CASSLAGSVNEQFF.

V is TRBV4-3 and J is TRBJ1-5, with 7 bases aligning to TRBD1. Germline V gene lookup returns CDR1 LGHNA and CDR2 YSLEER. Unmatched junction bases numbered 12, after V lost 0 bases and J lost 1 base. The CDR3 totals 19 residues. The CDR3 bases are TGCGCCAGCAGCCAAGATCCGCAAGGGGTGACAGGGAGCAATCAGCCCCAGCATTTT. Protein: CASSQDPQGVTGSNQPQHF.

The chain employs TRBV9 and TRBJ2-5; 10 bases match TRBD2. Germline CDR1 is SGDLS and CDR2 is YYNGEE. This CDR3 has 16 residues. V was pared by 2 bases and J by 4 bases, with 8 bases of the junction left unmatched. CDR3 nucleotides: TGTGCCAGCAGCGTCCTAGCGGGAGAGTGGGGAGAGACCCAGTACTTC. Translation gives CASSVLAGEWGETQYF.

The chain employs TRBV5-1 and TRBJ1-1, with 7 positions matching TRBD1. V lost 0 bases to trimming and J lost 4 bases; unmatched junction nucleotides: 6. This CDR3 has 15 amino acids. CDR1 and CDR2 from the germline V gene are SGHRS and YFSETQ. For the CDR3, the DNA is TGCGCCAGCAGCTTGGGACAGGGTACGTTCACTGAAGCTTTCTTT. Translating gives CASSLGQGTFTEAFF.

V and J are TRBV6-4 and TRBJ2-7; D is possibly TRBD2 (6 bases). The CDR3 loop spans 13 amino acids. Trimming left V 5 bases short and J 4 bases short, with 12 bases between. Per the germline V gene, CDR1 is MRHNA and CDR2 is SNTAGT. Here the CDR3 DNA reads TGTGCCAGCAGTCACGGGAGAGGGTACGAGCAGTACTTC. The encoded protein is CASSHGRGYEQYF.

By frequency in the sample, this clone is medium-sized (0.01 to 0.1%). The CDR3 sequence is CASSHDTNTEAFF. The CDR3 coding sequence is TGCGCCAGCAGCCACGATACGAACACTGAAGCTTTCTTT. The V call is TRBV4-3, the J call TRBJ1-1; D gene unclear. Germline CDR1 reads LGHNA; CDR2 reads YSLEER. V lost 3 bases and J lost 1, with 6 bases in between. The CDR3 is 13 amino acids.